This TCR beta chain was recorded in a study of identical twins. Regarding the study as a whole: Reduced insertions were recorded for abundant cord blood beta clonotypes, with no such pattern in memory repertoires.

The V and J ends lost 0 bases and 3 bases respectively, with 12 bases between them. Per germline, CDR1 DFQATT and CDR2 SNEGSKA (reference sequence). This CDR3 region has 15 residues. This clonotype occurred many times. Its cognate antigen is unknown. TCRdb re-derived calls from the 5' RACE reads in MiXCR, one entry per CDR3 protein. This sample has under 350,000 distinct CDR3 sequences; roughly 9.7% occur once, and the top ten carry roughly 7%. These data are also associated with another study on yellow fever vaccine responses in identical twins.

The chain is built from TRBV20-1 and TRBJ1-5; the D gene is possibly TRBD1 (5 bases). The clonotype originates from a woman under 30 in good health. Sequencing was done on a sample of CD8+ T cells sorted from blood. This CDR3 is CSARDPGGSNQPQHF. The CDR3 coding sequence is TGCAGTGCTAGAGATCCTGGGGGATCCAATCAGCCCCAGCATTTT.